These 9 T cell receptor beta chains were all obtained from the same sample, sequenced in a study of cytotoxic CD8 clonotypes in ibrutinib-treated CLL. Sequencing was performed with immunoSEQ multiplex PCR; in TCRdb, only in-frame clones are kept and a portion is missing. The data hold 130,000 or so clones, with approximately 75% observed a single time. This sample comprised PBMCs, obtained after 12 months of ibrutinib treatment. These receptors were taken from a human donor with chronic lymphocytic leukemia.

The chain carries TRBV5-1 and TRBJ1-1; D is uncertain. The germline V and J ends were trimmed by 4 bases and 2 bases, with 12 bases remaining between them. Germline CDR1 and CDR2: SGHRS and YFSETQ. The CDR3 runs 14 residues. CDR3 nucleotides: TGCGCCAGCAGCCGAATATCAGGAAACACTGAAGCTTTCTTT. Its protein product is CASSRISGNTEAFF.

The chain couples TRBV19 to TRBJ2-7; TRBD2 might be the D (5 bases). Germline CDR1 reads LNHDA; CDR2 reads SQIVND (reference sequence). The V end lost 5 bases, the J end lost 3 bases, and 14 bases lay between the germline ends. The CDR3 contains 14 residues. The CDR3 sequence is CASSVRGLLYEQYF. The CDR3 DNA reads as TGTGCCAGTAGTGTCCGAGGGCTACTCTACGAGCAGTACTTC. Full variable domain (outside the CDR3, taken from reference TRBV19 and TRBJ2-7): DGGITQSPKYLFRKEGQNVTLSCEQNLNHDAMYWYRQDPGQGLRLIYYSQIVNDFQKGDIAEGYSVSREKKESFPLTVTSAQKNPTAFYLCASSVRGLLYEQYFGPGTRLTVT.

The V call is TRBV23-1, the J call TRBJ2-5; 9 nucleotides align to TRBD1. TRBV23-1 is an open reading frame, and its role is uncertain. V shed 6 bases and J 5 bases; nucleotides not matched to a gene: 10. This CDR3 region has 15 residues. CDR3 residues: CASSPTGGVGETQYF. The CDR3 DNA sequence: TGCGCCAGCAGCCCGACAGGGGGAGTGGGGGAGACCCAGTACTTC.

Concerning this clone: Distinct nucleotide sequences in the sample also encode this CDR3. V and J are TRBV7-2 and TRBJ2-5; no clear D gene. In germline, CDR1 is SGHTA, CDR2 FQGNSA. This CDR3 contains 11 residues. Between the trimmed V and J ends, which lost 5 bases and 5 bases, there was a span of 6 bases. The CDR3 region is CASSRWETQYF. The CDR3 DNA follows: TGTGCCAGCAGCCGATGGGAGACCCAGTACTTC.

The rearrangement joins TRBV28 to TRBJ2-7; D uncertain. The CDR3 runs to 13 residues. Trimming left V 6 bases short and J 2 bases short, with 11 bases between. CDR1 is MDHEN and CDR2 is SYDVKM in the germline V gene. The CDR3 here is CASRFAPPYEQYF. The CDR3 region has the DNA TGTGCCAGCAGGTTCGCTCCACCCTACGAGCAGTACTTC.

The gene calls are TRBV5-6 and TRBJ2-5; D is possibly TRBD1 (5 bases). Trimming left V 4 bases short and J 7 bases short, with 8 bases between. The CDR3 sequence is 11 residues long. Looked up from germline, CDR1 is SGHDT and CDR2 is YYEEEE. In DNA, the CDR3 is TGTGCCAGCAGCCTTCAGGGGACCCAGTACTTC. Translated: CASSLQGTQYF.

The rearrangement links TRBV30 to TRBJ1-1; 7 positions agree with TRBD1. Germline trimming cut 8 bases from V and 0 bases from J; bases unmatched to any gene: 9. The germline V gene encodes CDR1 GTSNPN and CDR2 SVGIG (reference sequence). This CDR3 region has 14 residues. The CDR3 coding sequence is TGTGCCCGGGACAGCGGCTCAATGAACACTGAAGCTTTCTTT. Translating it yields CARDSGSMNTEAFF.

This CDR3 reads CASSLGPPDLSGNTIYF. For the CDR3, the DNA is TGTGCCAGCAGCCTAGGTCCTCCAGACCTCTCTGGAAACACCATATATTTT. The rearrangement links TRBV7-9 to TRBJ1-3; unclear D gene. V was clipped by 5 bases and J by 0 bases, with 17 bases between them. This CDR3 comprises 17 residues. CDR1 and CDR2 from the germline V gene are SEHNR and FQNEAQ (reference sequence).

The chain recombines TRBV7-9 with TRBJ2-7; possibly TRBD2 for D (5 bases). The CDR3 has 13 residues. Looked up from germline, CDR1 is SEHNR and CDR2 is FQNEAQ (reference sequence). With 3 bases removed from V and 7 bases from J, the gap between germline ends came to 13 bases. For the CDR3, the DNA is TGTGCCAGCAGCTTCCTAATTTCGGGGGAGCAGTACTTC. It translates to CASSFLISGEQYF.